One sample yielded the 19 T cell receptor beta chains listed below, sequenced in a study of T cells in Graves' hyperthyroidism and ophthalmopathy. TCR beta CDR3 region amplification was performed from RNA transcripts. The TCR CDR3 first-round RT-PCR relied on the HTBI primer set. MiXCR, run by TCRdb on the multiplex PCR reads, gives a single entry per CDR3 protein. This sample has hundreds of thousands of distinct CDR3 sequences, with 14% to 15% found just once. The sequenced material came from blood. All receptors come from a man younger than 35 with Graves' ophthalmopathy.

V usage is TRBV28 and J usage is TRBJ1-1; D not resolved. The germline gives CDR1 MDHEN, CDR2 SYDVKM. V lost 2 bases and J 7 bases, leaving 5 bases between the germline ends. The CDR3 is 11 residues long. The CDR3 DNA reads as TGTGCCAGCAGTTTAGCCCGTGAAGCTTTCTTT. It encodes CASSLAREAFF. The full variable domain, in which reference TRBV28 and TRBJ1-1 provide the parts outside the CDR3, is DVKVTQSSRYLVKRTGEKVFLECVQDMDHENMFWYRQDPGLGLRLIYFSYDVKMKEKGDIPEGYSVSREKKERFSLILESASTNQTSMYLCASSLAREAFFGQGTRLTVV.

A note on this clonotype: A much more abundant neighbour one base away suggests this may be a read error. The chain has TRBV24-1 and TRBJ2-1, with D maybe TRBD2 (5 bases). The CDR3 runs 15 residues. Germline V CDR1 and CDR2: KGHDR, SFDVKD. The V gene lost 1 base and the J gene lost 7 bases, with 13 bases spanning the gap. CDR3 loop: CATSDFWEYMNEQFF. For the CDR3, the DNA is TGTGCCACCAGTGATTTCTGGGAGTACATGAATGAGCAGTTCTTC.

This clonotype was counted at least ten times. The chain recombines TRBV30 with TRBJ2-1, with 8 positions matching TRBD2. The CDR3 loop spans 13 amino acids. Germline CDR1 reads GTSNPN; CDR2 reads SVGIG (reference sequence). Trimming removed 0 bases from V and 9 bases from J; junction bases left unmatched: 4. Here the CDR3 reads CAWSVLAASEQFF. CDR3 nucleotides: TGTGCCTGGAGTGTACTAGCGGCTTCTGAGCAGTTCTTC.

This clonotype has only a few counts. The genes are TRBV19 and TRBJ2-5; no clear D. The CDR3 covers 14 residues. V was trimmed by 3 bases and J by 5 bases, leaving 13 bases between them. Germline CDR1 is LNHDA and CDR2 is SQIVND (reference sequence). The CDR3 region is CASSIRVTGETQYF. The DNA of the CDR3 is TGTGCCAGTAGTATTCGGGTCACTGGGGAGACCCAGTACTTC.

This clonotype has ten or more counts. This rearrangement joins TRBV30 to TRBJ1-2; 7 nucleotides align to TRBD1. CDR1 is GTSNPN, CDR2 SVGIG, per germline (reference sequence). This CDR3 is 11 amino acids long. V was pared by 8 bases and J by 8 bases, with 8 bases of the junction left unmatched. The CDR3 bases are TGTGCCCGTCGACAGGGAGACGGCTACACCTTC. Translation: CARRQGDGYTF.

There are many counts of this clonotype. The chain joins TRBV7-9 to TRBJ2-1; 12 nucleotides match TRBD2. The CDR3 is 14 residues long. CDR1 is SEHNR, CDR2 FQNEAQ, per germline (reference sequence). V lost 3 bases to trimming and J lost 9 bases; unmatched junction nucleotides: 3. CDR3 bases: TGTGCCAGCAGCTTTCCTAGCGGGAGGGTTGAGCAGTTCTTC. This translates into CASSFPSGRVEQFF.

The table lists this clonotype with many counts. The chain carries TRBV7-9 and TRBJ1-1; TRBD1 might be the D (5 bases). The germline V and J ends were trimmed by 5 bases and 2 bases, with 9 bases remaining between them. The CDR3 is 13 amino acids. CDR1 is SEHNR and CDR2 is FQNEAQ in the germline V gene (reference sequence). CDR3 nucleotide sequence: TGTGCCAGCAGCGGGACGCCTAACACTGAAGCTTTCTTT. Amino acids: CASSGTPNTEAFF.

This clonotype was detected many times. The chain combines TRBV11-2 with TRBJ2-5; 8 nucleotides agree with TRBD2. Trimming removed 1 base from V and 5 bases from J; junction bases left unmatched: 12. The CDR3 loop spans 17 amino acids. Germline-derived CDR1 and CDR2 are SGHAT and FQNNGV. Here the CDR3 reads CASSLVGGLGQRETQYF. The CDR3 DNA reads TGTGCCAGCAGCTTAGTTGGGGGACTAGGCCAGCGGGAGACCCAGTACTTC.

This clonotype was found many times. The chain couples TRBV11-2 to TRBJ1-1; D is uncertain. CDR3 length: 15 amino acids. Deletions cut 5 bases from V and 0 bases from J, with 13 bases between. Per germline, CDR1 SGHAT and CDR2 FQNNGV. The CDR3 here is CASSLVGSLNTEAFF. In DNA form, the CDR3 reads TGTGCCAGCAGCCTGGTCGGAAGCTTGAACACTGAAGCTTTCTTT. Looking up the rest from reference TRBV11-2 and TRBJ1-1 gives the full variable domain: EAGVAQSPRYKIIEKRQSVAFWCNPISGHATLYWYQQILGQGPKLLIQFQNNGVVDDSQLPKDRFSAERLKGVDSTLKIQPAKLEDSAVYLCASSLVGSLNTEAFFGQGTRLTVV.

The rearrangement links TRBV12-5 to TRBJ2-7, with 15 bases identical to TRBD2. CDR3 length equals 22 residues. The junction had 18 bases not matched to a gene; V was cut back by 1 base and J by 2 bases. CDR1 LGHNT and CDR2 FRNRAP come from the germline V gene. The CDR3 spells CASGLAPPGLAGGPLKAYEQYF. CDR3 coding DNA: TGTGCTAGTGGTTTGGCCCCCCCGGGACTAGCGGGAGGCCCCCTGAAAGCCTACGAGCAGTACTTC.

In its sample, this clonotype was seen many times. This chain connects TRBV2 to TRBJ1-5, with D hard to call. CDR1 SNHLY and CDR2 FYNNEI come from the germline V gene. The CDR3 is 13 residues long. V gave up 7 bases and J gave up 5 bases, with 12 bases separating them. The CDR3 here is CASIETIYQPQHF. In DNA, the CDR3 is TGTGCCAGCATCGAAACGATCTATCAGCCCCAGCATTTT.

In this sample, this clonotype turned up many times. The CDR3 protein is CASREGQEYGYTF. For the CDR3, the DNA is TGTGCCAGCAGGGAGGGACAGGAGTATGGCTACACCTTC. The chain has TRBV12-3 or TRBV12-4 and TRBJ1-2, with 8 bases lining up with TRBD1. There are 13 residues in the CDR3. The ends lost 6 bases at V and 5 bases at J; junction bases unmatched: 5.

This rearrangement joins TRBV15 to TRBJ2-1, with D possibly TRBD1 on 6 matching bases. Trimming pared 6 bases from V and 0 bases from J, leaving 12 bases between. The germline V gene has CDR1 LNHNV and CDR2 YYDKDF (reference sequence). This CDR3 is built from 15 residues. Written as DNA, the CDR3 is TGTGCCACCAGTAGAACAGGGTCCTCCTACAATGAGCAGTTCTTC. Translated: CATSRTGSSYNEQFF.

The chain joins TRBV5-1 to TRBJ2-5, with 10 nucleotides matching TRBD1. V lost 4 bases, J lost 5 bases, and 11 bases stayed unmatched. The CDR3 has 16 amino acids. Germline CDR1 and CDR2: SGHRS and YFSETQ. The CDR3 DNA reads TGCGCCAGCAGCCCTCAGACAGGGGGCTTGGTGGAGACCCAGTACTTC. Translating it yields CASSPQTGGLVETQYF.

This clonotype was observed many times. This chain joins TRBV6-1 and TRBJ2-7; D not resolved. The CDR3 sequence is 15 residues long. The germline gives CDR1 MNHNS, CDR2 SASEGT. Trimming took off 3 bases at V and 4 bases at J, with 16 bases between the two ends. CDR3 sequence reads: CASSETDVPGYEQYF. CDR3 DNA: TGTGCCAGCAGTGAGACGGACGTTCCGGGTTACGAGCAGTACTTC.

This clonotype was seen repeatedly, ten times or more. CDR3: CAFLRGLGTIYF. In DNA form, the CDR3 reads TGTGCCTTCCTCAGGGGCTTGGGCACCATATATTTT. V is TRBV30 and J is TRBJ1-3; D is perhaps TRBD1 (6 bases). This CDR3 has 12 residues. V lost 7 bases and J lost 9, with 16 bases in between. Germline CDR1 is GTSNPN and CDR2 is SVGIG (reference sequence).

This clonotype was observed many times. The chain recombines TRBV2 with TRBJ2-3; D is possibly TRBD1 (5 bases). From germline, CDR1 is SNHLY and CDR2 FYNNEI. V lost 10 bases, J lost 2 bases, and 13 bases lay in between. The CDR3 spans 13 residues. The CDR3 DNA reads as TGTGCCACCTACACAGGACCCACAGATACGCAGTATTTT. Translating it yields CATYTGPTDTQYF. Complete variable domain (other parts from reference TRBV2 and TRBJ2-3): EPEVTQTPSHQVTQMGQEVILRCVPISNHLYFYWYRQILGQKVEFLVSFYNNEISEKSEIFDDQFSVERPDGSNFTLKIRSTKLEDSAMYFCATYTGPTDTQYFGPGTRLTVL.

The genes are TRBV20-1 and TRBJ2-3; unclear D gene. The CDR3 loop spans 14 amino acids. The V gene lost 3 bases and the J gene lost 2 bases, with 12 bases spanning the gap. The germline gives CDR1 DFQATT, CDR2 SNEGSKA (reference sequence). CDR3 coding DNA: TGCAGTGCTAGTATACGGGTTACCACAGATACGCAGTATTTT. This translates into CSASIRVTTDTQYF.

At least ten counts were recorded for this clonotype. CDR3 sequence reads: CASSPSGSYTDTQYF. Here the CDR3 DNA reads TGTGCCAGCAGCCCCAGCGGGAGCTACACAGATACGCAGTATTTT. The genes are TRBV7-2 and TRBJ2-3, with 8 bases that match TRBD2. CDR1 is SGHTA, CDR2 FQGNSA, per germline. This CDR3 is built from 15 residues. J was trimmed by 2 bases and V by 5 bases; bases with no gene match: 6.